Shown below are 18 T cell receptor beta chains from a single sample sequenced in a study of blood T cell repertoires in COVID-19. Here immunoSEQ multiplex PCR was the method, and the copy in TCRdb shows in-frame clones only, minus some. The data show 200,000 to 300,000 clones, about 80% seen once. The sequenced sample consisted of peripheral blood. Receptors were obtained from a woman of 80 years or more with acute or convalescent COVID-19.

The chain carries TRBV12-3 or TRBV12-4 and TRBJ2-7, with D possibly matching TRBD1 (6 bases). V lost 4 bases and J 4 bases, leaving 8 bases between the germline ends. CDR3 length: 12 residues. The CDR3 DNA reads as TGTGCCAGCAGTTCGGACAGATACGAGCAGTACTTC. It specifies CASSSDRYEQYF.

The chain recombines TRBV4-3 with TRBJ2-2; 8 bases line up with TRBD1. Unmatched junction bases numbered 10, after V lost 1 base and J lost 6 bases. The CDR3 is 17 residues long. Germline V gene data show CDR1 as LGHNA and CDR2 as YSLEER. The CDR3 DNA is TGCGCCAGCAGCCAAGGGACAGGGCGCAGGCAATCCGGGGAGCTGTTTTTT. Translating gives CASSQGTGRRQSGELFF.

The chain carries TRBV12-3 or TRBV12-4 and TRBJ2-7; D gene unclear. The CDR3 contains 12 residues. The V end lost 10 bases, the J end lost 2 bases, and 12 bases lay between the germline ends. The DNA for the CDR3 is TGTGCCACCTCTCGGAGTACCTACGAGCAGTACTTC. It translates to CATSRSTYEQYF.

The V call is TRBV19, the J call TRBJ2-2; 7 nucleotides agree with TRBD2. The CDR3 is made up of 15 amino acids. With V trimmed by 3 bases and J by 1 base, 2 bases remained unmatched. Germline V lookup: CDR1 LNHDA, CDR2 SQIVND (reference sequence). Here the CDR3 DNA reads TGTGCCAGTAGTATCTCGGGGGGGAACACCGGGGAGCTGTTTTTT. Translation: CASSISGGNTGELFF.

V usage is TRBV4-3 and J usage is TRBJ1-3; D possibly corresponds to TRBD1 (5 bases). The CDR3 has 15 amino acids. The ends were cut back, 1 base at V and 6 bases at J, with 13 bases in the middle. Germline V CDR1 and CDR2: LGHNA, YSLEER. The CDR3 loop reads CASSQVWGAENTIYF. The CDR3 region has the DNA TGCGCCAGCAGCCAAGTTTGGGGCGCGGAAAACACCATATATTTT.

CDR3 nucleotide sequence: TGTGCCGCGGGGACAGGGCCCGAGCAGTACTTC. Protein sequence: CAAGTGPEQYF. The rearrangement uses TRBV6-5 and TRBJ2-7; 9 positions agree with TRBD1. This CDR3 contains 11 residues. The germline V gene has CDR1 MNHEY and CDR2 SVGAGI. J gave up 6 bases and V 11 bases, and 5 bases lay outside the gene matches.

The rearrangement joins TRBV7-2 to TRBJ2-1, with D unclear. Trimming left V 3 bases short and J 7 bases short, with 16 bases between. The CDR3 has 15 residues. Germline CDR1 is SGHTA and CDR2 is FQGNSA. The CDR3 reads CASSFAAISRNEQFF. The DNA for the CDR3 is TGTGCCAGCAGCTTCGCAGCGATTAGTAGGAATGAGCAGTTCTTC.

This clone appeared a few times. Here the CDR3 reads CASRRDNQPQHF. The CDR3 bases are TGTGCCAGCAGGAGGGACAATCAGCCCCAGCATTTT. The chain is built from TRBV2 and TRBJ1-5, with D uncertain. Per the germline V gene, CDR1 is SNHLY and CDR2 is FYNNEI. The CDR3 contains 12 residues. V lost 6 bases, J lost 3 bases, and 6 bases lay in between. The variable domain in full, completed from reference TRBV2 and TRBJ1-5, reads EPEVTQTPSHQVTQMGQEVILRCVPISNHLYFYWYRQILGQKVEFLVSFYNNEISEKSEIFDDQFSVERPDGSNFTLKIRSTKLEDSAMYFCASRRDNQPQHFGDGTRLSIL.

J is TRBJ2-1 and V is TRBV16, with 7 bases identical to TRBD1. Germline V lookup: CDR1 KGHSY, CDR2 FQNENV. This CDR3 is built from 16 residues. V shed 1 base, J shed 3 bases, and the junction held 6 bases outside the gene matches. CDR3: CASSQLEGARYNEQFF. DNA of the CDR3: TGTGCCAGCAGCCAATTAGAGGGGGCGCGCTACAATGAGCAGTTCTTC.

The chain joins TRBV7-3 to TRBJ2-1; D perhaps matches TRBD1 (6 bases). Trimming took 5 bases from V and 3 from J, leaving 14 bases between them. This CDR3 region has 15 residues. Per germline, CDR1 SGHTA and CDR2 FQGTGA. The CDR3: CASSPDRQDYNEQFF. The CDR3 DNA sequence: TGTGCCAGCAGCCCGGACCGACAGGACTACAATGAGCAGTTCTTC.

This clone was picked up a small number of times. The rearrangement uses TRBV5-1 and TRBJ2-1, with 10 nucleotides matching TRBD2. The V gene end was trimmed by 4 bases and the J gene end by 0 bases; junction bases not matched to a gene: 4. CDR1 is SGHRS, CDR2 YFSETQ, per germline. This CDR3 comprises 16 residues. The CDR3, as DNA: TGCGCCAGCAGCGGTCTAGCGGGAGTCTCCTACAATGAGCAGTTCTTC. Residues: CASSGLAGVSYNEQFF.

The chain links TRBV7-2 to TRBJ2-7; D perhaps matches TRBD2 (5 bases). CDR3 length equals 11 residues. V lost 3 bases and J 7 bases, leaving 7 bases between the germline ends. The germline V gene has CDR1 SGHTA and CDR2 FQGNSA. The CDR3 loop is CASSLRVEQYF. In nucleotides, the CDR3 is TGTGCCAGCAGCTTGAGGGTTGAGCAGTACTTC. The full variable domain, rest sourced from reference TRBV7-2 and TRBJ2-7, is GAGVSQSPSNKVTEKGKDVELRCDPISGHTALYWYRQSLGQGLEFLIYFQGNSAPDKSGLPSDRFSAERTGGSVSTLTIQRTQQEDSAVYLCASSLRVEQYFGPGTRLTVT.

The chain recombines TRBV3-1 (or the pseudogene TRBV3-2) with TRBJ2-7; no clear D. Trimming removed 6 bases at V and 0 bases at J, with 9 bases between. The CDR3 has 13 amino acids. Germline V gene data show CDR1 as LGHDT and CDR2 as YNNKEL (reference sequence). CDR3 bases: TGTGCCAGCAGTTCCCGGAGCTCCTACGAGCAGTACTTC. Translation: CASSSRSSYEQYF.

The chain joins TRBV28 to TRBJ2-3; no reliable D call. The length of the CDR3 is 11 residues. Germline V gene sequence: CDR1 MDHEN, CDR2 SYDVKM. The V end lost 6 bases, the J end lost 3 bases, and 4 bases lay between the germline ends. The CDR3 nucleotides are TGTGCCAGCAGATCGACAGATACGCAGTATTTT. Translation: CASRSTDTQYF.

The V call is TRBV15, the J call TRBJ1-3; D remains unclear. Trimming stripped 6 bases from V and 7 bases from J, with 13 bases between. CDR3 length: 13 amino acids. Germline lookup yields CDR1 LNHNV and CDR2 YYDKDF (reference sequence). The chain's CDR3 is CATSLLKQNTIYF. For the CDR3, the DNA is TGTGCCACCAGTCTATTAAAACAGAACACCATATATTTT.

The chain joins TRBV9 to TRBJ2-2, with 10 nucleotides matching TRBD2. Germline values: CDR1 SGDLS, CDR2 YYNGEE. After removal of 2 bases from V and 1 base from J, the junction contained 5 bases not matched to a gene. This CDR3 is 17 amino acids long. CDR3 amino acids: CASSVPGLAVNTGELFF. The CDR3 nucleotides are TGTGCCAGCAGCGTCCCAGGACTAGCGGTGAACACCGGGGAGCTGTTTTTT.

The chain has TRBV6-1 and TRBJ1-2; D is uncertain. CDR1 and CDR2 (germline): MNHNS, SASEGT. This CDR3 contains 14 residues. The V end was cut by 2 bases, the J end by 4 bases, with 11 bases between. The CDR3 coding sequence is TGTGCCAGCAGTGAAAGCCGGGAGCTCTATGGCTACACCTTC. It yields the protein CASSESRELYGYTF.

For the CDR3, the DNA is TGTGCCAGCAGCCAGTCAGGGGGGTACGAGCAGTACTTC. It encodes CASSQSGGYEQYF. The chain has TRBV27 and TRBJ2-7, with D maybe TRBD1 (7 bases). V was trimmed by 6 bases and J by 4 bases, leaving 13 bases between them. The CDR3 contains 13 residues. From germline, CDR1 is MNHEY and CDR2 SMNVEV (reference sequence).